This T cell receptor (beta chain) was sequenced in a study of CD8 T cells in ankylosing spondylitis (dated by TCRdb to the late 2010s). Regarding the complete study: The study set out to find disease-linked TCR variants by profiling T cell receptor beta repertoires in ankylosing spondylitis patients and healthy donors. Samples of peripheral blood were taken, and for ankylosing spondylitis patients, synovial fluid was collected as well. The full study cohort comprised 20 to 25 ankylosing spondylitis patients and roughly 110 healthy donors. What the work shows at the level of the full study, not this receptor alone: Significant enrichment of the disease-linked clones was reported in matched synovial fluid samples from ankylosing spondylitis patients. Blood from ankylosing spondylitis patients appeared to be characterized by a TCR beta motif made up of 8 or 9 highly homologous amino acid variants. Some motif variants had previously been reported in the synovial fluid and blood of reactive arthritis patients, which suggests shared mechanisms of disease initiation. The disease-linked clones showed a CD8+ phenotype and occurred at relatively low frequencies in peripheral blood.

TCRdb lists the instrument as Illumina HiSeq 2500. TCR beta libraries were prepared by quantitative 5'-RACE with molecular barcodes. Per the source publication's procedure: To identify disease-linked TCR variants, a new computational method was used, one built on a probabilistic model of VDJ rearrangement. TCRdb reworked the public reads: Q25 trimming with fastp, MiXCR clone assembly, productive beta chains retained. A single entry per CDR3 protein holds the most common genes and DNA from its merged rows. These V and J calls rely on TCRdb rather than the paper's analysis. The sample table contains under 450,000 distinct CDR3 sequences; only one count was recorded for approximately 17% of them. Just over 1% of the sample lies in the top ten. This clonotype was seen only once. Its binding antigen is unknown. It has no much larger one-base neighbor in the sample; base qualities were not kept. A single read constitutes weak evidence.

Cut back by 3 bases and 8 bases, the V and J ends lie 13 bases apart. The CDR3 spans 13 residues, from the cysteine through the phenylalanine. The retained sequence is limited to the CDR3, 39 bases, with the frame set at the first base. From the germline V gene, CDR1 is SGHVS and CDR2 is FNYEAQ. The sequence is built from TRBV7-6 and TRBJ1-2; TRBD1 is possibly the D segment (5 matching bases). The sequence was collected from a male donor with ankylosing spondylitis. The material sequenced was blood, either unsorted or a sorted T cell fraction (not recorded which). The base sequence is TGTGCCAGCAGCTTGGAGGGACGCCACGGCTACACCTTC. Translated, it gives CASSLEGRHGYTF.